Listed here is a single T cell receptor beta chain. Its antigen is still unknown. Clones were sequenced by immunoSEQ multiplex PCR, and TCRdb holds only the in-frame ones, with some missing. Of 100,000 to 150,000 clones in the sample, 89% are singletons; the top ten hold 1.1%. This entry is derived from a study of cytomegalovirus exposure and HLA in healthy donors. Study conclusions and caveats: Generally TCR sequences proved uncommon, though certain public TCRs appeared in numerous donors. The tendency of first-cohort TCR clusters to co-occur in the roughly 130 validation repertoires emerged from a later analysis. High specificity and sensitivity for cytomegalovirus status were reported for the classifier.

This clonotype originated in a woman between 18 and 29 years old in good health and CMV-seronegative. The sequenced sample consisted of PBMCs.

The chain's CDR3 is CASKSSQGFTRERKEAFF. The CDR3 DNA is TGTGCCAGCAAATCATCACAGGGCTTTACGCGTGAACGCAAGGAAGCTTTCTTT. The chain employs TRBV28 and TRBJ1-1, with D maybe TRBD1 (6 bases). V was trimmed by 7 bases and J by 8 bases, leaving 32 bases between them. CDR3 size: 18 residues. In germline, CDR1 is MDHEN, CDR2 SYDVKM.